This entry describes one T cell receptor (beta chain). The antigen is undetermined. The germline CDR1 and CDR2 sequences are SGHNT and YENEEA. This CDR3 has 12 residues. V was shortened by 0 bases and J by 7 bases, with 7 bases between the two germline ends. Systemic immunosuppression or autoimmune disease history was grounds to exclude patients. Researchers took blood at baseline, on cycle 4 day 1, and on cycle 7 day 1. This sample stems from a study of OX40 agonist ivuxolimab in advanced cancers. The data were produced by immunoSEQ multiplex PCR, yet TCRdb's version contains in-frame clones alone and is incomplete. The sample yields 80,000 to 95,000 clones, around 85% seen once. Findings and limits, study-wide: The mean number of expanded clones was higher in CD8+ T cells than in CD4+. There was clonal expansion of CD4+ and CD8+ blood T cells by week 6 at 0.1 to 3.0 mg/kg.

The TCR was taken from an adult with an advanced solid tumor such as melanoma, head and neck, liver or kidney cancer. Sequencing used CD4+ or CD8+ T cells sorted from blood, obtained in a trial of the OX40 agonist ivuxolimab. The V call is TRBV11-3, the J call TRBJ2-7; D is ambiguous. DNA of the CDR3: TGTGCCAGCAGCTTAGAGCTCGGTGAGCAGTACTTC. Translation: CASSLELGEQYF.